The rows below give T cell receptor beta chains drawn from one sample of a study of blood T cell repertoires in COVID-19. The protocol was immunoSEQ multiplex PCR, while the TCRdb copy is restricted to in-frame clones and leaves out a portion. Among around 200,000 clones, roughly 89% were seen once, and the ten largest hold approximately 6%. Sequencing was done on a sample of peripheral blood. Every receptor here comes from a man between 60 and 75 years old who had recovered from COVID-19. Both conserved end residues are trimmed from each CDR3. Each record gives: CDR3 protein, J gene, CDR3 length, V gene.

CDR3: ASRPPGAGELF; J: TRBJ2-2; length: 11; V: TRBV28
CDR3: ASSLAPSIADTQY; J: TRBJ2-3; length: 13; V: TRBV5-1
CDR3: ASSAGLVGYNEQF; J: TRBJ2-1; length: 13; V: TRBV5-4
CDR3: ASSRAGTGELF; J: TRBJ2-2; length: 11; V: TRBV5-4
CDR3: ASSLTVSNQPQH; J: TRBJ1-5; length: 12; V: TRBV27
CDR3: ASSPGTAHQPQH; J: TRBJ1-5; length: 12; V: TRBV6-5
CDR3: ASSLPGQPRAF; J: TRBJ1-1; length: 11; V: TRBV7-3
CDR3: ASSVGGGGGYGYT; J: TRBJ1-2; length: 13; V: TRBV9
CDR3: ASSQGAGGPNEQF; J: TRBJ2-1; length: 13; V: TRBV3-1/TRBV3-2
CDR3: ASSQGQLGYT; J: TRBJ1-2; length: 10; V: TRBV18
CDR3: ASSGLAGGYFDEQY; J: TRBJ2-7; length: 14; V: TRBV4-1
CDR3: ASSSRTSGGAETQY; J: TRBJ2-5; length: 14; V: TRBV7-2
CDR3: ASSLGPGGWETQY; J: TRBJ2-5; length: 13; V: TRBV5-4
CDR3: ASSYSGGGWNQPQH; J: TRBJ1-5; length: 14; V: TRBV6-6
CDR3: ASSLAHTDTQY; J: TRBJ2-3; length: 11; V: TRBV5-5
CDR3: ASSPGLKTGEAD; J: TRBJ2-7; length: 12; V: TRBV28
CDR3: ASFRAMTYGYT; J: TRBJ1-2; length: 11; V: TRBV3-1/TRBV3-2
CDR3: ASSSQSGTYNEQF; J: TRBJ2-1; length: 13; V: TRBV7-3
CDR3: ASSPAVFVNEKLF; J: TRBJ1-4; length: 13; V: TRBV27
CDR3: ATSRVGQIINTEAF; J: TRBJ1-1; length: 14; V: TRBV15
CDR3: ASSPRAQGSSYNEQF; J: TRBJ2-1; length: 15; V: TRBV18
CDR3: ATSALGTSGSSQY; J: TRBJ2-3; length: 13; V: TRBV24-1
CDR3: ASHSMRAPQF; J: TRBJ2-1; length: 10; V: TRBV2
CDR3: ASSNRNSGANVLT; J: TRBJ2-6; length: 13; V: TRBV6-5
CDR3: ASSLGGNYGYT; J: TRBJ1-2; length: 11; V: TRBV5-6
CDR3: ASKTSGSWETQY; J: TRBJ2-5; length: 12; V: TRBV27
CDR3: ASSLASSGESGANVLT; J: TRBJ2-6; length: 16; V: TRBV7-2
CDR3: ASSIGTSGGETQY; J: TRBJ2-5; length: 13; V: TRBV9
CDR3: SAKVWQAGGYT; J: TRBJ1-2; length: 11; V: TRBV29-1
CDR3: GAGTNTGELF; J: TRBJ2-2; length: 10; V: TRBV12-3/TRBV12-4
CDR3: ASSEPGGTQY; J: TRBJ2-5; length: 10; V: TRBV25-1
CDR3: ASSPDRNYGYT; J: TRBJ1-2; length: 11; V: TRBV5-6
CDR3: ASSLGGSGRASYEQY; J: TRBJ2-7; length: 15; V: TRBV5-1
CDR3: SATGTVEQY; J: TRBJ2-7; length: 9; V: TRBV20-1
CDR3: ASSQDGGGGPTDTQY; J: TRBJ2-3; length: 15; V: TRBV4-2
CDR3: ATSRDWTGGNQPQH; J: TRBJ1-5; length: 14; V: TRBV15
CDR3: ASSLSVNIQGSGANVLT; J: TRBJ2-6; length: 17; V: TRBV5-1
CDR3: ASRTGANTQY; J: TRBJ2-3; length: 10; V: TRBV5-6
CDR3: ASSQNDDPGPQH; J: TRBJ1-5; length: 12; V: TRBV3-1/TRBV3-2
CDR3: ASMNRGPYNEQF; J: TRBJ2-1; length: 12; V: TRBV19
CDR3: ATSTGQLPNYGYT; J: TRBJ1-2; length: 13; V: TRBV5-1
CDR3: ASSLLAGGKEQF; J: TRBJ2-1; length: 12; V: TRBV5-1
CDR3: ASSRGPGQATNEKLF; J: TRBJ1-4; length: 15; V: TRBV5-4
CDR3: ASSQEFQGSGANVLT; J: TRBJ2-6; length: 15; V: TRBV3-1/TRBV3-2
CDR3: ASSFSDRGYYGYT; J: TRBJ1-2; length: 13; V: TRBV28
CDR3: ASSPLRRAGGDSPLH; J: TRBJ1-6; length: 15; V: TRBV18
CDR3: ASSTTRDSFYGYT; J: TRBJ1-2; length: 13; V: TRBV7-9